Here is one T cell receptor (beta chain) with its context. The antigen is unknown. This entry comes from a study of CD8+CD57+ T cells in acquired aplastic anemia. The overall study: Sorted cells (CD4+ and CD8+) yielded DNA amounts that averaged approximately 3 ug.

V lost 9 bases to trimming and J lost 2 bases; unmatched junction nucleotides: 6. Germline-derived CDR1 and CDR2 are KGHDR and SFDVKD. There are 13 residues in the CDR3. Individuals selected for sequencing had exhibited CD8+CD57+ cell expansion on flow cytometry. The patients, all of them, had severe acquired aplastic anemia. TCR beta VDJ combinations and CDR3 sequences were profiled from genomic DNA. Each CDR3 protein is one row after TCRdb ran MiXCR on the reads. The sample gives some 200,000 distinct CDR3 sequences, about 60% of which show up once; roughly 62% is in the top ten. Study-level results: Found in both controls and patients were about 30 CD8+ CDR3 sequences.

J is TRBJ2-7 and V is TRBV24-1, with 7 bases that match TRBD1. The source is a human donor with aplastic anemia. Sequencing was done on a sample of sorted CD4+, CD8+, or CD8+CD57+ T cells (not recorded which) from PBMCs. CDR3 nucleotides: TGTGCCACCGCTACAGGGGCGGCCTACGAGCAGTACTTC. Translated, it gives CATATGAAYEQYF.